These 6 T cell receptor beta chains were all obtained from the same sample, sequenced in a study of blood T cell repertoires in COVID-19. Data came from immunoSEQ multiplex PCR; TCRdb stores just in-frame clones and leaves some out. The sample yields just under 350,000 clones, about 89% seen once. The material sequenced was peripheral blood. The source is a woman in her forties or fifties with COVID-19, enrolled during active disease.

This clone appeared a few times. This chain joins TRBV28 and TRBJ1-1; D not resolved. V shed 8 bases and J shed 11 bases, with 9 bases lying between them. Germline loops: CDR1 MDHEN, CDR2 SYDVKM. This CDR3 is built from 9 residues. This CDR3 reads CASGVMAFF. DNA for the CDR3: TGTGCCAGCGGAGTTATGGCTTTCTTT.

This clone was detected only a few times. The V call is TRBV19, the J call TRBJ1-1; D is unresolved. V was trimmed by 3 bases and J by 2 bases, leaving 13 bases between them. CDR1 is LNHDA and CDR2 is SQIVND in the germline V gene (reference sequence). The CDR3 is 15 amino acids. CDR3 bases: TGTGCCAGTAGTATCCGAGACCAGGTAAACACTGAAGCTTTCTTT. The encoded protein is CASSIRDQVNTEAFF.

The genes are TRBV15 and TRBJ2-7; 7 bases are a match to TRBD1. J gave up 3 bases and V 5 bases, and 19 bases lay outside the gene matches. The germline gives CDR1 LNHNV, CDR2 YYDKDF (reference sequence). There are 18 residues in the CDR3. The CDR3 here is CATSQRSVPVGTDYEQYF. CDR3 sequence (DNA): TGTGCCACCAGCCAACGTAGTGTTCCGGTTGGGACAGACTACGAGCAGTACTTC.

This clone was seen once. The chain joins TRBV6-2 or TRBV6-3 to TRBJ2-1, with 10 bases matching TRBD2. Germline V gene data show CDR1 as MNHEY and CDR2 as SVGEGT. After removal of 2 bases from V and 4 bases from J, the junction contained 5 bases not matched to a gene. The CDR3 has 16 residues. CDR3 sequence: CASSYTSGTLYNEQFF. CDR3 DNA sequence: TGTGCCAGCAGTTACACTAGCGGGACCCTTTACAATGAGCAGTTCTTC.

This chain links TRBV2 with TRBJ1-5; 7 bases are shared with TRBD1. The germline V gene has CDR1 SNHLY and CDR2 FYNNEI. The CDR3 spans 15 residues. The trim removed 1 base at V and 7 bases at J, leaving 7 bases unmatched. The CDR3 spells CASSEELGGGQPQHF. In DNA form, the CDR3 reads TGTGCCAGCAGTGAAGAACTAGGGGGCGGGCAGCCCCAGCATTTT.

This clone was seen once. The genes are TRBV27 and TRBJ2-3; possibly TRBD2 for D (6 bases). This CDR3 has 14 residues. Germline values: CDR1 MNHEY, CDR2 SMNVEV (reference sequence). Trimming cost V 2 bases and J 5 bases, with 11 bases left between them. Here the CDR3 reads CASSLSSGGDTQYF. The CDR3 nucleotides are TGTGCCAGCAGTTTAAGTAGCGGTGGAGATACGCAGTATTTT.